This T cell receptor (beta chain) was recovered during a study of cytomegalovirus exposure and HLA in healthy donors. Study in general: An earlier analysis identified 117 million unique TCR beta sequences in some 180 million T cells. Overall study findings and caveats: Association of under 20,000 TCR beta sequences with HLA alleles was found at 0.05 false discovery rate in a later analysis.

Per the germline V gene, CDR1 is SGHAT and CDR2 is FQNNGV. The CDR3 totals 16 residues. J was trimmed by 4 bases and V by 0 bases; bases with no gene match: 6. The PCR used 60 Vbeta and 13 Jbeta primers. Data came from immunoSEQ multiplex PCR; TCRdb stores just in-frame clones and leaves some out. Of hundreds of thousands of clones listed, roughly 90% are singletons. Remarks on this clone: Its target is unknown.

The source of this sequence is a woman under 30 in good health and CMV-seronegative. Sequences were obtained from PBMCs. V gene TRBV11-2 combines with J gene TRBJ2-5; TRBD2 matches at 9 bases. CDR3 residues: CASSLERGGLVETQYF. CDR3 DNA sequence: TGTGCCAGCAGCTTAGAGCGGGGGGGCTTGGTAGAGACCCAGTACTTC.